The 30 T cell receptor beta chains below were found in one sample sequenced in a study of blood T cells in healthy people across ages. A J-beta primer mix and a sample-barcoded 5' primer were used in a second PCR of roughly 6 to 11 cycles. One entry per CDR3 protein results from TCRdb running MiXCR on the 5' RACE reads. The sample includes about 1.8 million distinct CDR3 sequences, roughly 52% of them seen just once. The sequencing sample was made of blood. Source of these receptors: a woman aged 35 to 49 in good health.

V gene TRBV10-2 combines with J gene TRBJ2-5; no clear D gene. The germline V and J ends were trimmed by 8 bases and 3 bases, with 10 bases remaining between them. CDR1 is WSHSY, CDR2 SAAADI, per germline. The CDR3 spans 12 residues. The CDR3: CASGWVEETQYF. CDR3 sequence (DNA): TGCGCCAGCGGGTGGGTGGAAGAGACCCAGTACTTC.

This sequence joins TRBV6-5 and TRBJ1-4; 8 positions match TRBD1. The V gene's germline CDR1 is MNHEY and CDR2 SVGAGI. V was pared by 5 bases and J by 4 bases, with 6 bases of the junction left unmatched. The CDR3 covers 15 residues. CDR3 sequence: CASSKDRGFNEKLFF. The CDR3 DNA sequence: TGTGCCAGCAGTAAAGACAGGGGCTTTAATGAAAAACTGTTTTTT.

J is TRBJ2-7 and V is TRBV14, with D possibly being TRBD1 (5 bases). Trimming removed 4 bases at V and 5 bases at J, with 12 bases between. The V gene's germline CDR1 is SGHDN and CDR2 FVKESK. The CDR3 spans 13 residues. CDR3 DNA sequence: TGTGCCAGCAGCCCCAGGGTTGGCAACGAGCAGTACTTC. Translating gives CASSPRVGNEQYF.

This rearrangement joins TRBV20-1 to TRBJ2-3; 7 bases are a match to TRBD2. Germline values: CDR1 DFQATT, CDR2 SNEGSKA (reference sequence). With 3 bases clipped from V and 6 bases from J, the junction kept 9 bases outside the gene matches. The CDR3 loop spans 14 amino acids. The chain's CDR3 is CSARPGRDWDTQYF. CDR3 sequence (DNA): TGCAGTGCTAGGCCGGGGAGGGACTGGGATACGCAGTATTTT.

The rearrangement links TRBV15 to TRBJ2-7; no clear D. CDR3 size: 16 residues. The V end lost 6 bases, the J end lost 0 bases, and 18 bases lay between the germline ends. Per germline, CDR1 LNHNV and CDR2 YYDKDF (reference sequence). This CDR3 reads CATSAIGGVSSYEQYF. The CDR3 region has the DNA TGTGCCACCAGTGCCATCGGTGGGGTAAGCTCCTACGAGCAGTACTTC. The whole variable domain, remainder taken from reference TRBV15 and TRBJ2-7, is DAMVIQNPRYQVTQFGKPVTLSCSQTLNHNVMYWYQQKSSQAPKLLFHYYDKDFNNEADTPDNFQSRRPNTSFCFLDIRSPGLGDTAMYLCATSAIGGVSSYEQYFGPGTRLTVT.

The table lists this clonotype with a few counts. The chain couples TRBV20-1 to TRBJ2-7; D is unresolved. Germline V CDR1 and CDR2: DFQATT, SNEGSKA (reference sequence). CDR3 length equals 13 residues. V lost 0 bases and J 0 bases, leaving 6 bases between the germline ends. Written as DNA, the CDR3 is TGCAGTGCTAGAGAGGGGATCTCCTACGAGCAGTACTTC. Its translation is CSAREGISYEQYF.

The V call is TRBV11-2, the J call TRBJ2-3, with 7 bases matching TRBD2. The CDR3 spans 15 residues. Germline loops: CDR1 SGHAT, CDR2 FQNNGV. The ends lost 2 bases at V and 5 bases at J; junction bases unmatched: 7. The CDR3 coding sequence is TGTGCCAGCAGCTTATCTGATAGCGGGTTAGATACGCAGTATTTT. As protein: CASSLSDSGLDTQYF.

The CDR3 here is CASSRGLAGGFEDTQYF. The CDR3 DNA reads TGTGCCAGCAGTCGTGGACTGGCGGGGGGGTTCGAAGATACGCAGTATTTT. This chain links TRBV12-3 or TRBV12-4 with TRBJ2-3, with 9 nucleotides matching TRBD2. V lost 5 bases, J lost 5 bases, and 14 bases stayed unmatched. This CDR3 contains 17 residues.

In this sample, this clonotype turned up a few times. The chain uses TRBV4-3 and TRBJ2-7, with unresolved D. The germline V gene encodes CDR1 LGHNA and CDR2 YSLEER. Trimming shortened V by 0 bases and J by 0 bases, and 9 bases separated the two germline ends. The CDR3 consists of 15 residues. The CDR3 spells CASSQEKLYSYEQYF. The CDR3 nucleotides read TGCGCCAGCAGCCAAGAAAAACTATACTCCTACGAGCAGTACTTC.

This chain connects TRBV20-1 to TRBJ1-5, with TRBD1 as a possible D gene (5 bases). V gave up 3 bases and J gave up 2 bases, with 8 bases separating them. This CDR3 is 13 amino acids long. Germline assignment: CDR1 DFQATT and CDR2 SNEGSKA (reference sequence). CDR3 sequence: CSASGDRNQPQHF. DNA of the CDR3: TGCAGTGCTAGCGGGGACCGCAATCAGCCCCAGCATTTT.

The chain has TRBV27 and TRBJ1-5, with 7 nucleotides matching TRBD1. This CDR3 contains 16 residues. Germline V CDR1 and CDR2: MNHEY, SMNVEV (reference sequence). Losses at the gene ends were 5 bases for V and 2 bases for J; bases not matched to a gene: 9. The CDR3: CASSVGNRGGNQPQHF. Here the CDR3 DNA reads TGTGCCAGCAGTGTAGGAAACAGGGGTGGCAATCAGCCCCAGCATTTT.

The gene calls are TRBV4-2 and TRBJ2-3; TRBD2 matches at 10 bases. The CDR3 loop spans 16 amino acids. Germline V lookup: CDR1 LGHNA, CDR2 YNFKEQ. Losses at the gene ends were 1 base for V and 1 base for J; bases not matched to a gene: 2. Written as DNA, the CDR3 is TGTGCCAGCAGCCAAGGACTAGCGGGCCGCACAGATACGCAGTATTTT. This translates into CASSQGLAGRTDTQYF.

V is TRBV25-1 and J is TRBJ2-3, with 7 bases lining up with TRBD2. Looked up from germline, CDR1 is MGHDK and CDR2 is SYGVNS. This CDR3 spans 15 amino acids. V lost 1 base, J lost 6 bases, and 7 bases stayed unmatched. For the CDR3, the DNA is TGTGCCAGCAGTGAATTGCGGGGGAATGCGGATACGCAGTATTTT. It encodes CASSELRGNADTQYF.

This chain joins TRBV20-1 and TRBJ2-3; D may be TRBD1 (6 bases). The CDR3 length is 13 residues. V gave up 5 bases and J gave up 6 bases, with 15 bases separating them. Germline assignment: CDR1 DFQATT and CDR2 SNEGSKA (reference sequence). CDR3 protein: CSASPLGADTQYF. The CDR3 nucleotides are TGCAGTGCTTCGCCCCTGGGGGCGGATACGCAGTATTTT.

The rearrangement joins TRBV7-2 to TRBJ2-3; 9 nucleotides match TRBD1. V trimming: 4 bases; J trimming: 13 bases; junction bases outside the gene matches: 6. In germline, CDR1 is SGHTA, CDR2 FQGNSA. CDR3 length: 12 residues. The CDR3 sequence: CASSYGDRAEYF. CDR3 in DNA: TGTGCCAGCAGCTATGGGGACAGGGCGGAGTATTTT.

The rearrangement uses TRBV11-2 and TRBJ1-1; unclear D gene. V dropped 0 bases and J dropped 4 bases, with 9 bases sitting between them. From germline, CDR1 is SGHAT and CDR2 FQNNGV. CDR3 length: 14 residues. CDR3 nucleotides: TGTGCCAGCAGCTTAGAAAAGGTGGCCACTGAAGCTTTCTTT. Translated, it gives CASSLEKVATEAFF.

This clonotype came up a few times. This chain uses TRBV5-1 with TRBJ2-5; no reliable D call. The CDR3 runs 14 residues. The ends were cut back, 4 bases at V and 4 bases at J, with 14 bases in the middle. CDR1 is SGHRS and CDR2 is YFSETQ in the germline V gene. The CDR3 nucleotides read TGCGCCAGCAGCCGGCGATCAGCGACAGAGACCCAGTACTTC. It codes for CASSRRSATETQYF.

This chain links TRBV29-1 with TRBJ2-1, with D possibly matching TRBD2 (5 bases). Germline CDR1 SQVTM, CDR2 ANQGSEA. V was pared by 1 base and J by 9 bases, with 10 bases between. CDR3 length equals 12 residues. This CDR3 reads CSVEGGAGEQFF. CDR3 nucleotide sequence: TGCAGCGTTGAAGGGGGAGCTGGTGAGCAGTTCTTC.

This clonotype turned up a few times. This sequence joins TRBV20-1 and TRBJ2-1, with D perhaps matching TRBD1 or TRBD2 (5 bases each). The CDR3 spans 13 residues. Germline loops: CDR1 DFQATT, CDR2 SNEGSKA (reference sequence). V lost 6 bases, J lost 0 bases, and 9 bases lay in between. CDR3 region: CSADSGSYNEQFF. The DNA for the CDR3 is TGCAGTGCAGACAGCGGCTCCTACAATGAGCAGTTCTTC.

The sample holds one count of this clonotype. The rearrangement links TRBV28 to TRBJ1-2, with 8 bases aligning to TRBD1. V gave up 10 bases and J gave up 4 bases; unmatched junction bases: 5. The CDR3 is 12 amino acids. Looked up from germline, CDR1 is MDHEN and CDR2 is SYDVKM. The CDR3 loop is CATPDRAYGYTF. CDR3 nucleotides: TGTGCCACTCCGGACAGGGCCTATGGCTACACCTTC.

The rearrangement uses TRBV7-9 and TRBJ2-7; 16 bases are a match to TRBD2. J gave up 0 bases and V 6 bases, and 5 bases lay outside the gene matches. Per germline, CDR1 SEHNR and CDR2 FQNEAQ (reference sequence). This CDR3 spans 17 amino acids. CDR3 nucleotide sequence: TGTGCCAGCAGGCCGGGACTAGCGGGAGGGGGCTCCTACGAGCAGTACTTC. Protein: CASRPGLAGGGSYEQYF.

For this clonotype: A read error may be the cause here, since a much bigger clone is one base away. This sequence joins TRBV7-6 and TRBJ2-7, with 7 bases fitting TRBD1. Trimming at V came to 6 bases and at J to 5 bases, leaving 13 bases not matched to a gene. The CDR3 has 15 residues. Germline CDR1 is SGHVS and CDR2 is FNYEAQ. The chain's CDR3 is CASRADPGQTDEQYF. In DNA form, the CDR3 reads TGTGCCAGCAGGGCCGACCCGGGACAGACCGACGAGCAGTACTTC.

The genes are TRBV20-1 and TRBJ2-1; 12 bases map to TRBD2. V lost 3 bases and J lost 7; bases outside the gene matches: 10. The CDR3 covers 16 residues. The germline CDR1 and CDR2 sequences are DFQATT and SNEGSKA (reference sequence). The CDR3 is CSARDSTSGGFNEQFF. The CDR3, as DNA: TGCAGTGCTAGGGACTCGACTAGCGGGGGTTTTAATGAGCAGTTCTTC.

The chain recombines TRBV27 with TRBJ2-3, with D perhaps TRBD1 (6 bases). The V gene's germline CDR1 is MNHEY and CDR2 SMNVEV (reference sequence). The CDR3 has 16 residues. The ends were cut back, 2 bases at V and 2 bases at J, with 14 bases in the middle. The CDR3 DNA reads TGTGCCAGCAGTTTACGTGTGGGACACCTCACAGATACGCAGTATTTT. Its translation: CASSLRVGHLTDTQYF.

This clonotype turned up a few times. The CDR3 loop reads CSVAGQGARYNEQFF. CDR3 nucleotide sequence: TGCAGCGTTGCGGGTCAGGGGGCGAGGTACAATGAGCAGTTCTTC. The chain employs TRBV29-1 and TRBJ2-1, with 8 bases identical to TRBD1. The CDR3 length is 15 residues. CDR1 is SQVTM, CDR2 ANQGSEA, per germline. The V gene end was trimmed by 4 bases and the J gene end by 4 bases; junction bases not matched to a gene: 9.

V and J are TRBV7-2 and TRBJ2-5; TRBD2 matches 7 bases. The J call is doubtful: the DNA matches TRBJ2-1 better. The CDR3 runs 17 residues. CDR1 and CDR2 from the germline V gene are SGHTA and FQGNSA. CDR3: CASFPGTQRGPQETQFF. For the CDR3, the DNA is TGTGCCAGTTTCCCCGGGACCCAGCGGGGCCCTCAAGAGACCCAGTTCTTC.

The chain is built from TRBV6-5 and TRBJ2-7; 7 bases are shared with TRBD1. V dropped 6 bases and J dropped 4; count of bases not matched to a gene: 9. The CDR3 is 14 amino acids. Germline V gene sequence: CDR1 MNHEY, CDR2 SVGAGI. CDR3 region: CASSDRDSGYEQYF. DNA of the CDR3: TGTGCCAGCAGCGACAGGGATTCAGGTTACGAGCAGTACTTC.

A note on this clonotype: A read error may explain this, as a much larger clone is one base away. The chain employs TRBV29-1 and TRBJ1-2; D ambiguous. This CDR3 has 12 amino acids. The germline CDR1 and CDR2 sequences are SQVTM and ANQGSEA. Between the trimmed V and J ends, which lost 6 bases and 1 base, there was a span of 9 bases. The CDR3 loop reads CSVKQYNYGYTF. The CDR3 region has the DNA TGCAGCGTGAAGCAGTATAACTATGGCTACACCTTC.

This chain links TRBV11-1 with TRBJ2-1; 8 positions match TRBD2. There are 21 residues in the CDR3. Germline-derived CDR1 and CDR2 are SGHAT and FQDESV (reference sequence). The junction had 20 bases not matched to a gene; V was cut back by 4 bases and J by 0 bases. CDR3 residues: CASSSKHGVAGGLSSYNEQFF. The CDR3 nucleotides are TGTGCCAGCAGCTCCAAACACGGGGTGGCGGGGGGCCTGAGCTCCTACAATGAGCAGTTCTTC.

The genes are TRBV20-1 and TRBJ2-7; TRBD2 agrees at 7 bases. CDR3 length equals 16 residues. Per the germline V gene, CDR1 is DFQATT and CDR2 is SNEGSKA (reference sequence). The trim removed 0 bases at V and 3 bases at J, leaving 11 bases unmatched. The CDR3 sequence: CSAREAGQGNLYEQYF. The CDR3 nucleotides are TGCAGTGCTAGAGAAGCGGGGCAGGGCAATCTCTACGAGCAGTACTTC.